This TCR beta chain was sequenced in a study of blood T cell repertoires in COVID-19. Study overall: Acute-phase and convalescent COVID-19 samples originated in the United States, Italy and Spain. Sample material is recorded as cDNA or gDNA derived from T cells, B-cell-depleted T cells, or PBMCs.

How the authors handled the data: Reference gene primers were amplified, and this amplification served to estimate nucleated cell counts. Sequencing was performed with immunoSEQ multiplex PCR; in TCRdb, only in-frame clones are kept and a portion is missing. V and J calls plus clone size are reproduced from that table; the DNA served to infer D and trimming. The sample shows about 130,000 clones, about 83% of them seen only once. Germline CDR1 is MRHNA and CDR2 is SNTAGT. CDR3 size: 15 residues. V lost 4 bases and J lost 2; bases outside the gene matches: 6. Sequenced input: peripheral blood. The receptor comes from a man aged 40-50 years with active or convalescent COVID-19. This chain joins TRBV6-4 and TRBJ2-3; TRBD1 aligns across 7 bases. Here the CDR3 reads CASSGQGRVTDTQYF. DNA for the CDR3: TGTGCCAGCAGTGGACAGGGAAGGGTCACAGATACGCAGTATTTT.